This record looks at one TCR beta chain sequence and its context. No antigen is known for it. This entry belongs to a study of T-cell memory formation after mild COVID-19. About the study: Largely, the TCR clusters proved donor specific.

Study-level points and caveats: The appearance of some responding clones in pre-infection memory suggested that cross-reactive memory joined. Clones that got smaller from day 15 to 85 had even CD4/CD8, while clones growing later tipped toward CD4+.

The CDR3 extends over 15 amino acids. Germline trimming cut 2 bases from V and 8 bases from J; bases unmatched to any gene: 7. Germline V lookup: CDR1 SGHTA, CDR2 FQGNSA. Researchers used 5'RACE with constant-segment primers to make TCR alpha and TCR beta cDNA libraries that carry sample barcodes and UMIs. Using its own MiXCR run on the 5' RACE reads, TCRdb lists one record per CDR3 protein. The sample has 360,000 or so distinct CDR3 sequences; 25% to 30% are singletons. The TCR sequence derives from an adult woman who had mild COVID-19 (a few samples of this study predate the infection). Cell type and time point are not known. The V and J genes are TRBV7-2 and TRBJ2-1; TRBD2 matches at 9 bases. The sample was PBMCs or a T cell subset sorted from them (not recorded which). CDR3 coding DNA: TGTGCCAGCAGCTTAAGTCTAGCGGGAAGGTATGAGCAGTTCTTC. Its translation is CASSLSLAGRYEQFF.